The rows below give T cell receptor beta chains drawn from one sample of a study of metastatic and nonmetastatic thyroid tumors. TCRdb called clones again from the PCR reads with MiXCR. The table lists approximately 90,000 clones, more than 9.5% of them singletons, with around 10% in the top ten. Sequenced material: blood. Receptor source: a female donor with papillary thyroid cancer or a benign thyroid nodule (not recorded which). Some clones in this sample may be carry-over from other donors' samples. The CDR3 runs from the conserved cysteine through the conserved F or W. Fields, in order: CDR3 DNA, CDR3 protein, J gene, V gene, clone size, D gene. D genes are given only for firm matches. Expanded clones get a size class; other rows say once, few or many, or leave the size out.

CDR3 DNA: TGTGCCAGCAGCGTAGGACCTAGCGGGAGGCCCCCCGATGAGCAGTTCTTC
CDR3 protein: CASSVGPSGRPPDEQFF
J gene: TRBJ2-1
V gene: TRBV9
clone size: many
D gene: TRBD2

CDR3 DNA: TGTGCCAGCAGCAACGGATGGGGAGAGTATGGCTACACCTTC
CDR3 protein: CASSNGWGEYGYTF
J gene: TRBJ1-2
V gene: TRBV3-1
clone size: many
D gene: .

CDR3 DNA: TGCGCCAGCAGCCAAGATGGGCTAGCGGGAAGAAACACCGGGGAGCCGTTTTTT
CDR3 protein: CASSQDGLAGRNTGEPFF
J gene: TRBJ2-2
V gene: TRBV4-3
clone size: many
D gene: TRBD2

CDR3 DNA: TGCGCCAGCAGTGAGGGGACAGGGGCTTTAGGAGCGGGACACACCGGGGAGCTGTTTTTT
CDR3 protein: CASSEGTGALGAGHTGELFF
J gene: TRBJ2-2
V gene: TRBV10-1
clone size: many
D gene: TRBD1

CDR3 DNA: TGTGCCAGCAACCCGTGGGGACAGGGGATTAGGGGCCAAGAGACCCAGTACTTC
CDR3 protein: CASNPWGQGIRGQETQYF
J gene: TRBJ2-5
V gene: TRBV28
clone size: many
D gene: TRBD1

CDR3 DNA: TGTGCCACCAGTGATTTTGGACAGGGACGGTACGAGCAGTACTTC
CDR3 protein: CATSDFGQGRYEQYF
J gene: TRBJ2-7
V gene: TRBV24-1
clone size: many
D gene: TRBD1

CDR3 DNA: TGTGCCAGCTCCCCCTCAGGGATAAATGAAAAACTGTTTTTT
CDR3 protein: CASSPSGINEKLFF
J gene: TRBJ1-4
V gene: TRBV18
clone size: many
D gene: .

CDR3 DNA: TGTGCCAGCAGCTTGGGGGGACGACTCTATGGCTACACCTTC
CDR3 protein: CASSLGGRLYGYTF
J gene: TRBJ1-2
V gene: TRBV5-6
clone size: .
D gene: .

CDR3 DNA: TGTGCCAGCAGCGAACCGGGACCAGGAGCAGCTGGCTATGGCTACACCTTC
CDR3 protein: CASSEPGPGAAGYGYTF
J gene: TRBJ1-2
V gene: TRBV13
clone size: few
D gene: .

CDR3 DNA: TGTGCCAGCAGCTTAGGTCCGGGACTAGCCAATGAGCAGTTCTTC
CDR3 protein: CASSLGPGLANEQFF
J gene: TRBJ2-1
V gene: TRBV11-3
clone size: .
D gene: TRBD2